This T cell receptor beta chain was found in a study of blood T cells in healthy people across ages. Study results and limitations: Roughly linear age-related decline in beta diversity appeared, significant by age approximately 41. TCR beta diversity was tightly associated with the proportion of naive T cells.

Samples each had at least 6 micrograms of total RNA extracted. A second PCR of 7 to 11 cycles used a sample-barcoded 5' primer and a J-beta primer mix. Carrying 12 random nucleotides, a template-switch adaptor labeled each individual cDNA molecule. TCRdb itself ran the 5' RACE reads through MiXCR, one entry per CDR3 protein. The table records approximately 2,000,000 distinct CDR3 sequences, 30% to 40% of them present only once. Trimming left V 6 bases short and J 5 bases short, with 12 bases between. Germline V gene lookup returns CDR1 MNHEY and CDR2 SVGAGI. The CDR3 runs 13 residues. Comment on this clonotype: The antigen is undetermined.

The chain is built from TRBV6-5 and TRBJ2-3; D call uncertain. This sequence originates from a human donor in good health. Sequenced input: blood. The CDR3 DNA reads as TGTGCCAGCAGGGACCACCTTCTAGATACGCAGTATTTT. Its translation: CASRDHLLDTQYF.